These 7 T cell receptor beta chains share one sample of origin, sequenced in a study of vaccination and CD4 T cells after COVID-19. Described treatment: approximately nine-day PBMC culture with coronavirus spike peptide pools or control peptides (ViraFEST assay). Oncomine TCR Beta short-read sequencing was applied to DNA from cultured CD4+ T cells. TCRdb reprocessed the PCR reads with MiXCR, giving one entry per CDR3 protein. The sample comprises some 16,000 distinct CDR3 sequences, around 44% of which are singletons, and around 7.8% rests with the top ten. Their antigens are not known. The input for sequencing was CD4+ T cells from blood, cultured in vitro, taken after SARS-CoV-2 vaccination. The receptors originated from a human donor who had recovered from COVID-19.

This clonotype has a handful of counts. The J gene is TRBJ1-5, the V gene TRBV20-1; tentatively, D is TRBD1 (6 bases). This CDR3 has 13 residues. The V gene's germline CDR1 is DFQATT and CDR2 SNEGSKA (reference sequence). Trimming shortened V by 5 bases and J by 5 bases, and 13 bases separated the two germline ends. This CDR3 is CSAYGGGHQPQHF. The CDR3 bases are TGCAGTGCTTACGGTGGGGGGCATCAGCCCCAGCATTTT.

The chain joins TRBV28 to TRBJ2-1; no clear D gene. Germline V CDR1 and CDR2: MDHEN, SYDVKM. The germline V and J ends were trimmed by 3 bases and 0 bases, with 12 bases remaining between them. There are 16 residues in the CDR3. The CDR3 DNA reads TGTGCCAGCAGTTTCGGGTTGGGTAGCTCCTACAATGAGCAGTTCTTC. As protein: CASSFGLGSSYNEQFF. Combining the CDR3 with reference TRBV28 and TRBJ2-1 gives the whole variable domain DVKVTQSSRYLVKRTGEKVFLECVQDMDHENMFWYRQDPGLGLRLIYFSYDVKMKEKGDIPEGYSVSREKKERFSLILESASTNQTSMYLCASSFGLGSSYNEQFFGPGTRLTVL.

A few counts support this clonotype. The rearrangement uses TRBV28 and TRBJ1-1; D is unclear. CDR1 and CDR2 from the germline V gene are MDHEN and SYDVKM. The CDR3 totals 13 residues. V lost 1 base and J 4 bases, leaving 7 bases between the germline ends. The CDR3 reads CASSLLYSTEAFF. Here the CDR3 DNA reads TGTGCCAGCAGTTTATTGTACAGCACTGAAGCTTTCTTT.

The J gene is TRBJ1-4, the V gene TRBV7-6; TRBD1 might be the D (6 bases). CDR3 size: 15 residues. V lost 1 base to trimming and J lost 3 bases, with 9 bases between them. The germline gives CDR1 SGHVS, CDR2 FNYEAQ. The CDR3 here is CASSLGTASNEKLFF. The CDR3 DNA follows: TGTGCCAGCAGCTTAGGGACAGCCTCTAATGAAAAACTGTTTTTT.

This clonotype was counted between two and nine times. The V and J genes are TRBV4-3 and TRBJ2-6; 9 nucleotides match TRBD2. Germline loops: CDR1 LGHNA, CDR2 YSLEER. The J segment lost 4 bases and the V segment lost 3 bases, leaving 4 bases of the junction unmatched. The CDR3 extends over 16 amino acids. The CDR3 reads CASSQGLASGANVLTF. In DNA, the CDR3 is TGCGCCAGCAGCCAGGGACTAGCCTCCGGGGCCAACGTCCTGACTTTC.

V is TRBV5-1 and J is TRBJ2-2; 8 nucleotides agree with TRBD1. This CDR3 region has 15 residues. Per germline, CDR1 SGHRS and CDR2 YFSETQ. The V segment lost 4 bases and the J segment 6 bases; nucleotides outside the gene matches: 8. The CDR3 sequence: CASSRGQGDSGELFF. CDR3 DNA: TGCGCCAGCAGCCGAGGACAGGGAGATTCCGGGGAGCTGTTTTTT.

The rearrangement joins TRBV7-9 to TRBJ2-2; 7 bases are shared with TRBD1. The CDR3 is 15 residues long. V gave up 5 bases and J gave up 1 base; unmatched junction bases: 4. Looked up from germline, CDR1 is SEHNR and CDR2 is FQNEAQ (reference sequence). The CDR3, as DNA: TGTGCCAGCAGCCGGGACAGACTGAACACCGGGGAGCTGTTTTTT. Translation gives CASSRDRLNTGELFF.